This entry lists 32 T cell receptor beta chains sequenced from one sample in a study of blood T cell repertoires in COVID-19. Using immunoSEQ multiplex PCR, the repertoire was profiled, and TCRdb retains in-frame clones only, with some absent. Among about 370,000 clones listed, approximately 91% were seen once. Sequencing was carried out using PBMCs or T cells enriched from blood (not recorded which). The receptors stem from a woman aged 35 to 49 who had been exposed to COVID-19.

The chain is built from TRBV5-4 and TRBJ2-1; 15 nucleotides match TRBD2. The germline V gene has CDR1 SGHNT and CDR2 YYREEE (reference sequence). There are 19 residues in the CDR3. Trimming removed 3 bases from V and 8 bases from J; junction bases left unmatched: 15. The CDR3 DNA reads as TGTGCCAGCAGCTCCGGACTAGCGGGAGGGGGTGGTGGGTCGGATGAGCAGTTCTTC. It yields the protein CASSSGLAGGGGGSDEQFF. Drawing the rest from reference TRBV5-4 and TRBJ2-1, the complete variable domain is ETGVTQSPTHLIKTRGQQVTLRCSSQSGHNTVSWYQQALGQGPQFIFQYYREEENGRGNFPPRFSGLQFPNYSSELNVNALELDDSALYLCASSSGLAGGGGGSDEQFFGPGTRLTVL.

The rearrangement uses TRBV2 and TRBJ1-3; D might be TRBD1 (5 bases). Trimming stripped 7 bases from V and 4 bases from J, with 17 bases between. The CDR3 is 15 residues long. The germline gives CDR1 SNHLY, CDR2 FYNNEI. CDR3 residues: CASTGQGFGGNTIYF. CDR3 nucleotides: TGTGCCAGCACGGGCCAGGGTTTCGGCGGAAACACCATATATTTT. Full variable domain (missing parts from reference TRBV2 and TRBJ1-3): EPEVTQTPSHQVTQMGQEVILRCVPISNHLYFYWYRQILGQKVEFLVSFYNNEISEKSEIFDDQFSVERPDGSNFTLKIRSTKLEDSAMYFCASTGQGFGGNTIYFGEGSWLTVV.

The chain employs TRBV5-4 and TRBJ1-3; a possible D gene is TRBD1 (5 bases). This CDR3 comprises 15 residues. Between the trimmed V and J ends, which lost 4 bases and 2 bases, there was a span of 13 bases. Per the germline V gene, CDR1 is SGHNT and CDR2 is YYREEE (reference sequence). As DNA, the CDR3 is TGTGCCAGCAGCCCCGGACACGCACCTGGAAACACCATATATTTT. Its protein product is CASSPGHAPGNTIYF.

This clone was seen a few times. The gene calls are TRBV28 and TRBJ1-5; weak D call: TRBD1 (6 bases). CDR3 size: 12 residues. Germline CDR1 reads MDHEN; CDR2 reads SYDVKM. The V end was cut by 5 bases, the J end by 8 bases, with 10 bases between. CDR3 sequence: CASSQGSEPQHF. The CDR3 DNA is TGTGCCAGCAGTCAGGGGTCAGAGCCCCAGCATTTT.

This clone was recorded a few times. CDR3 bases: TGTGCCAGCAGTGACCCGACAGGGTGGAGAGAAAAACTGTTTTTT. This gives the protein CASSDPTGWREKLFF. The chain employs TRBV6-1 and TRBJ1-4, with 7 bases lining up with TRBD1. Germline V CDR1 and CDR2: MNHNS, SASEGT. This CDR3 comprises 15 residues. After removal of 3 bases from V and 8 bases from J, the junction contained 9 bases not matched to a gene.

The V and J genes are TRBV28 and TRBJ1-4, with 7 bases matching TRBD1. The germline V gene encodes CDR1 MDHEN and CDR2 SYDVKM. The CDR3 length is 18 residues. Trimming took 5 bases from V and 0 from J; bases not matched to a gene: 12. CDR3 in amino acids: CASSETGRWGATNEKLFF. The CDR3 coding sequence is TGTGCCAGCAGTGAGACAGGGAGATGGGGTGCAACTAATGAAAAACTGTTTTTT.

The chain uses TRBV13 and TRBJ1-5; 9 bases line up with TRBD1. After removal of 5 bases from V and 0 bases from J, the junction contained 11 bases not matched to a gene. Germline CDR1 PRHDT, CDR2 FYEKMQ (reference sequence). This CDR3 spans 18 amino acids. For the CDR3, the DNA is TGTGCCAGCAGCCCCGGATGGACAGGGGCGTATAGCAATCAGCCCCAGCATTTT. This sequence encodes CASSPGWTGAYSNQPQHF.

The genes are TRBV7-3 and TRBJ2-5; 8 positions agree with TRBD1. The trim removed 3 bases at V and 4 bases at J, leaving 1 base unmatched. The germline V gene has CDR1 SGHTA and CDR2 FQGTGA. The CDR3 is 13 residues long. The CDR3 loop reads CASSFDRGETQYF. The DNA of the CDR3 is TGTGCCAGCAGCTTCGACAGGGGAGAGACCCAGTACTTC. Filled out from reference TRBV7-3 and TRBJ2-5, the complete variable domain reads GAGVSQTPSNKVTEKGKYVELRCDPISGHTALYWYRQSLGQGPEFLIYFQGTGAADDSGLPNDRFFAVRPEGSVSTLKIQRTERGDSAVYLCASSFDRGETQYFGPGTRLLVL.

This chain links TRBV7-9 with TRBJ2-7; D remains unclear. The CDR3 loop spans 13 amino acids. Trimming took off 5 bases at V and 5 bases at J, with 13 bases between the two ends. The germline CDR1 and CDR2 sequences are SEHNR and FQNEAQ (reference sequence). The CDR3 bases are TGTGCCAGCAGCCAGAGGTTTCGGAACGAGCAGTACTTC. Translation: CASSQRFRNEQYF.

This clone was recorded a few times. The chain carries TRBV30 and TRBJ1-4; TRBD1 matches 7 bases. The V gene's germline CDR1 is GTSNPN and CDR2 SVGIG (reference sequence). V dropped 8 bases and J dropped 8; count of bases not matched to a gene: 5. The CDR3 runs 11 residues. This CDR3 is CAGTAREKLFF. As DNA, the CDR3 is TGTGCCGGGACAGCTAGAGAAAAACTGTTTTTT.

The gene calls are TRBV5-8 and TRBJ2-2; 10 bases match TRBD1. With V trimmed by 4 bases and J by 7 bases, 7 bases remained unmatched. This CDR3 is 15 amino acids long. Germline V lookup: CDR1 SGHTS, CDR2 YDEGEE. The CDR3 spells CASSEGTGVFGELFF. CDR3 in DNA: TGTGCCAGCAGCGAAGGGACAGGGGTTTTCGGGGAGCTGTTTTTT.

In its sample, this clone was seen once. The V gene is TRBV5-1, the J gene TRBJ1-2; the D gene is possibly TRBD1 (6 bases). Germline V gene sequence: CDR1 SGHRS, CDR2 YFSETQ. The CDR3 runs 12 residues. V was clipped by 5 bases and J by 6 bases, with 11 bases between them. The chain's CDR3 is CASRPGVDGYTF. The CDR3 nucleotides are TGCGCCAGCAGGCCAGGGGTCGATGGCTACACCTTC.

The genes are TRBV30 and TRBJ1-5, with a possible D match to TRBD1 (6 bases). V lost 3 bases and J lost 6, with 15 bases in between. CDR1 is GTSNPN and CDR2 is SVGIG in the germline V gene (reference sequence). CDR3 length: 14 residues. CDR3 in DNA: TGTGCCTGGAGCTTAAGGGGGGGGAGTCAGCCCCAGCATTTT. It specifies CAWSLRGGSQPQHF.

The chain combines TRBV9 with TRBJ1-1; 7 bases match TRBD1. CDR1 and CDR2 (germline): SGDLS, YYNGEE. This CDR3 comprises 16 residues. Trimming at V came to 4 bases and at J to 2 bases, leaving 11 bases not matched to a gene. CDR3 nucleotide sequence: TGTGCCAGCAGCCCTCGGACAGGCGGACTCAACACTGAAGCTTTCTTT. It specifies CASSPRTGGLNTEAFF.

The chain combines TRBV3-1 (or the pseudogene TRBV3-2) with TRBJ2-7, with D tentatively TRBD1 (6 bases). V gave up 5 bases and J gave up 1 base, with 18 bases separating them. Germline CDR1 and CDR2: LGHDT and YNNKEL (reference sequence). This CDR3 region has 16 residues. The CDR3 loop reads CASSMLTQGLSYEQYF. In nucleotides, the CDR3 is TGTGCCAGCAGCATGCTAACTCAGGGGCTTTCCTACGAGCAGTACTTC.

The V call is TRBV4-1, the J call TRBJ2-5; maybe TRBD1 (6 bases). The germline V and J ends were trimmed by 4 bases and 1 base, with 13 bases remaining between them. Germline CDR1 and CDR2: MGHRA and YSYEKL. The CDR3 has 15 amino acids. The CDR3 bases are TGCGCCAGCAGCCCCGGGACACAACTCCAAGAGACCCAGTACTTC. Protein: CASSPGTQLQETQYF.

V gene TRBV7-9 combines with J gene TRBJ2-3; D may be TRBD2 (6 bases). The germline V gene has CDR1 SEHNR and CDR2 FQNEAQ (reference sequence). CDR3 length: 14 residues. Trimming removed 2 bases at V and 2 bases at J, with 8 bases between. The CDR3 nucleotides are TGTGCCAGCAGCTTAACGGGAGTCACAGATACGCAGTATTTT. Translation: CASSLTGVTDTQYF.

The gene calls are TRBV30 and TRBJ1-4, with D tentatively TRBD1 (6 bases). Trimming left V 2 bases short and J 7 bases short, with 14 bases between. CDR1 and CDR2 from the germline V gene are GTSNPN and SVGIG (reference sequence). This CDR3 has 14 residues. The CDR3 sequence is CAWSMLGAREKLFF. The CDR3 DNA reads as TGTGCCTGGAGTATGTTGGGGGCACGTGAAAAACTGTTTTTT.

The chain combines TRBV6-5 with TRBJ2-3, with TRBD1 matching 9 bases. Germline CDR1 and CDR2: MNHEY and SVGAGI. The CDR3 is 14 residues long. The V and J ends lost 6 bases and 5 bases, in that order; junction bases with no gene match: 6. The CDR3 DNA follows: TGTGCCAGCAGGCCGGGACAGGGTGTAGATACGCAGTATTTT. This encodes CASRPGQGVDTQYF.

The V gene is TRBV13, the J gene TRBJ2-3; TRBD1 matches 12 bases. Germline trimming cut 5 bases from V and 3 bases from J; bases unmatched to any gene: 12. The germline V gene has CDR1 PRHDT and CDR2 FYEKMQ (reference sequence). CDR3 size: 18 residues. CDR3 residues: CASSPGVGTGGRTDTQYF. The CDR3 DNA follows: TGTGCCAGCAGCCCAGGGGTCGGGACAGGGGGCCGGACAGATACGCAGTATTTT. The full variable domain, completed using reference TRBV13 and TRBJ2-3, is AAGVIQSPRHLIKEKRETATLKCYPIPRHDTVYWYQQGPGQDPQFLISFYEKMQSDKGSIPDRFSAQQFSDYHSELNMSSLELGDSALYFCASSPGVGTGGRTDTQYFGPGTRLTVL.

The rearrangement links TRBV27 to TRBJ1-5; 9 nucleotides match TRBD1. The trim removed 4 bases at V and 12 bases at J, leaving 10 bases unmatched. Germline values: CDR1 MNHEY, CDR2 SMNVEV (reference sequence). The CDR3 loop spans 14 amino acids. The CDR3 DNA reads TGTGCCAGCAGTTCCTATCAAGGGGACAGGGTCCAGCATTTT. Its protein product is CASSSYQGDRVQHF.

CDR3 in DNA: TGTGCCAGCAGCCAACTGGGGAGGAACACTGAAGCTTTCTTT. This encodes CASSQLGRNTEAFF. The V call is TRBV3-1 (or the pseudogene TRBV3-2), the J call TRBJ1-1; D unclear. Germline V CDR1 and CDR2: LGHDT, YNNKEL (reference sequence). The CDR3 has 14 residues. The V gene lost 2 bases and the J gene lost 1 base, with 8 bases spanning the gap.

The V and J genes are TRBV18 and TRBJ1-2; TRBD1 matches at 7 bases. Per the germline V gene, CDR1 is KGHSH and CDR2 is LQKENI. V lost 3 bases and J lost 7; bases outside the gene matches: 5. The CDR3 length is 13 residues. The CDR3 loop is CASSPATGSGYTF. CDR3 coding DNA: TGTGCCAGCTCACCTGCGACAGGGTCTGGCTACACCTTC. The whole variable domain, remainder taken from reference TRBV18 and TRBJ1-2, is NAGVMQNPRHLVRRRGQEARLRCSPMKGHSHVYWYRQLPEEGLKFMVYLQKENIIDESGMPKERFSAEFPKEGPSILRIQQVVRGDSAAYFCASSPATGSGYTFGSGTRLTVV.

The chain uses TRBV7-2 and TRBJ2-1; D perhaps matches TRBD1 (6 bases). CDR3 length: 14 amino acids. Trimming removed 4 bases from V and 3 bases from J, with 10 bases in between. CDR1 is SGHTA and CDR2 is FQGNSA in the germline V gene. As DNA, the CDR3 is TGTGCCAGCAGCTGGCAGGGGAACTACAATGAGCAGTTCTTC. It is translated as CASSWQGNYNEQFF.

This clone was seen once. The V call is TRBV5-8, the J call TRBJ2-7, with D uncertain. Germline loops: CDR1 SGHTS, CDR2 YDEGEE. The CDR3 is 14 amino acids. The ends were cut back, 4 bases at V and 3 bases at J, with 14 bases in the middle. The CDR3 loop reads CASSLKYMVYEQYF. CDR3 bases: TGTGCCAGCAGCCTAAAGTATATGGTCTACGAGCAGTACTTC.

The J gene is TRBJ1-5, the V gene TRBV30; 11 bases line up with TRBD1. V shed 1 base and J 0 bases; nucleotides not matched to a gene: 5. The CDR3 extends over 17 amino acids. In germline, CDR1 is GTSNPN, CDR2 SVGIG (reference sequence). CDR3 DNA sequence: TGTGCCTGGAGTGCGACCGGGACAGGGGGTAGCAATCAGCCCCAGCATTTT. Protein sequence: CAWSATGTGGSNQPQHF.

The V and J genes are TRBV7-9 and TRBJ2-3, with D possibly TRBD2 on 6 matching bases. Between the trimmed V and J ends, which lost 5 bases and 4 bases, there was a span of 19 bases. The CDR3 is 16 amino acids. Germline V gives CDR1 SEHNR, CDR2 FQNEAQ (reference sequence). The CDR3 nucleotides read TGTGCCAGCAGCCCAGGTTCTCCCGGGGGAGCAGATACGCAGTATTTT. This sequence encodes CASSPGSPGGADTQYF. Variable domain in full (rest from reference TRBV7-9 and TRBJ2-3): DTGVSQNPRHKITKRGQNVTFRCDPISEHNRLYWYRQTLGQGPEFLTYFQNEAQLEKSRLLSDRFSAERPKGSFSTLEIQRTEQGDSAMYLCASSPGSPGGADTQYFGPGTRLTVL.

J is TRBJ2-5 and V is TRBV2, with TRBD2 as a possible D gene (6 bases). The V gene lost 3 bases and the J gene lost 7 bases, with 15 bases spanning the gap. The V gene's germline CDR1 is SNHLY and CDR2 FYNNEI. The CDR3 spans 14 residues. CDR3 residues: CASSDGDRRGTQYF. The CDR3 nucleotides are TGTGCCAGCAGTGATGGGGACCGGAGGGGGACCCAGTACTTC.

V is TRBV18 and J is TRBJ2-1, with D possibly TRBD1 on 5 matching bases. The germline V gene has CDR1 KGHSH and CDR2 LQKENI. The CDR3 loop spans 14 amino acids. Trimming removed 2 bases from V and 9 bases from J, with 14 bases in between. CDR3 coding DNA: TGTGCCAGCTCACCAGGCCAGGGATTCGGTGAGCAGTTCTTC. Protein product: CASSPGQGFGEQFF.

The J gene is TRBJ2-5, the V gene TRBV7-6; possible D gene TRBD2, 6 bases. Trimming removed 5 bases from V and 4 bases from J, with 20 bases in between. This CDR3 is built from 16 residues. Germline V gene sequence: CDR1 SGHVS, CDR2 FNYEAQ. CDR3 residues: CASSPLDSRESETQYF. CDR3 nucleotides: TGTGCCAGCAGCCCCCTAGATTCCCGGGAGTCAGAGACCCAGTACTTC.

V is TRBV27 and J is TRBJ2-3; D not certain. CDR1 is MNHEY and CDR2 is SMNVEV in the germline V gene (reference sequence). The CDR3 is 14 amino acids. Trimming took off 6 bases at V and 7 bases at J, with 17 bases between the two ends. The CDR3 protein is CASSPRPERNTQYF. In DNA form, the CDR3 reads TGTGCCAGCAGCCCTCGCCCAGAAAGAAATACGCAGTATTTT.

The V and J genes are TRBV5-4 and TRBJ2-5, with 15 bases matching TRBD2. Germline-derived CDR1 and CDR2 are SGHNT and YYREEE (reference sequence). CDR3 length equals 18 residues. Unmatched junction bases numbered 11, after V lost 4 bases and J lost 4 bases. CDR3 sequence (DNA): TGTGCCAGCAGCGCAGATTGGGGACTAGCGGGAGGAGTAGAGACCCAGTACTTC. This gives the protein CASSADWGLAGGVETQYF.